This T cell receptor (beta chain) was observed in a study of neoadjuvant nivolumab and ipilimumab in lung cancer. Study results and limitations: From pretherapy to surgery, tumor richness and clonality rose with dual therapy. Blood richness before therapy tracked richness in tumors resected after neoadjuvant therapy. TCR clonality did not significantly correlate with pathologic tumor regression.

Germline-derived CDR1 and CDR2 are MNHEY and SVGAGI. V lost 6 bases to trimming and J lost 7 bases; unmatched junction nucleotides: 10. The CDR3 has 15 residues. Profiled with immunoSEQ multiplex PCR; TCRdb holds only in-frame clones, not every one. In the table there are 25,000 to 35,000 clones, about 92% of which are singletons. Comment on this clone: Its antigen is not known.

The clonotype originates from an adult with non-small cell lung cancer. The sequenced sample was peripheral blood, obtained after neoadjuvant nivolumab, alone or with ipilimumab, at or shortly before surgery. V gene TRBV6-5 combines with J gene TRBJ2-1; 9 nucleotides align to TRBD1. For the CDR3, the DNA is TGTGCCAGCAGGGACCGGGACAGGGACGGTAATGAGCAGTTCTTC. Translating it yields CASRDRDRDGNEQFF.